These T cell receptor beta chains were read from a single sample in a study of blood T cell repertoires in COVID-19. Profiled with immunoSEQ multiplex PCR; TCRdb holds only in-frame clones, not every one. The table has roughly 400,000 clones, more than 70% seen once. The sequenced sample consisted of PBMCs or T cells enriched from blood (not recorded which). Receptors were obtained from a young woman who had been exposed to COVID-19. CDR3s include the opening cysteine and the closing phenylalanine or tryptophan. A D gene is named only where the DNA matches it firmly. Size values are once, few and many counts, or a class for expanded clones, and some rows have none.

V gene	J gene	D gene	clone size	CDR3 DNA	CDR3 protein
TRBV28	TRBJ1-1	TRBD1	NA	TGTGCCAGCAGCCGGGACAGGGGGCGAGCTTTCTTT	CASSRDRGRAFF
TRBV28	TRBJ1-2	TRBD1	NA	TGTGCCAGCCATAGGACAGGGAGTAATGGCTACACCTTC	CASHRTGSNGYTF
TRBV4-3	TRBJ2-2	NA	NA	TGCGCCAGCAGCCCGGAGGGGAACCTCAACACCGGGGAGCTGTTTTTT	CASSPEGNLNTGELFF
TRBV7-8	TRBJ1-5	TRBD1	NA	TGTGCCAGCAGCTCGGTGTCAGGGGGCCCCCAGCCCCAGCATTTT	CASSSVSGGPQPQHF
TRBV19	TRBJ2-7	TRBD1	NA	TGTGCCAGTAGTACCAGGACAGGGGGGGACCCCTACGAGCAGTACTTC	CASSTRTGGDPYEQYF
TRBV28	TRBJ2-2	NA	NA	TGTGCCAGCAGTTTAATTCCCGGGAACACCGGGGAGCTGTTTTTT	CASSLIPGNTGELFF
TRBV4-1	TRBJ2-4	NA	NA	TGCGCCAGCAGCCAAGGAACGACTCTGGCGGGGAGGTTTAACATTCAGTACTTC	CASSQGTTLAGRFNIQYF
TRBV5-1	TRBJ1-2	TRBD1	NA	TGCGCCAGCAGCTATGACAGGGACTATGGCTACACCTTC	CASSYDRDYGYTF
TRBV19	TRBJ1-2	TRBD1	NA	TGTGCCAGTAGTATAGGCCCCCCGGGACAGGGATCTGACTATGGCTACACCTTC	CASSIGPPGQGSDYGYTF
TRBV11-2	TRBJ2-7	TRBD2	NA	TGTGCCAGCAGCCCAGCCCGGGGGGCCTACGAGCAGTACTTC	CASSPARGAYEQYF
TRBV7-3	TRBJ2-7	NA	NA	TGTGCCAGCAGACTTCTGAAACGAAAAGAAAGGGGAGAGCAGTACTTC	CASRLLKRKERGEQYF
TRBV11-2	TRBJ2-4	NA	NA	TGTGCCAGCAGCTTGGAGCTCTTCCCCGGAAACATTCAGTACTTC	CASSLELFPGNIQYF
TRBV28	TRBJ1-4	TRBD1	NA	TGTGCCACCAGACAGGGATTCCATGAAAAACTGTTTTTT	CATRQGFHEKLFF
TRBV19	TRBJ2-7	TRBD1	NA	TGTGCCAGTAGCCATCCGACAGGGGACGAGCAGTACTTC	CASSHPTGDEQYF
TRBV19	TRBJ2-5	NA	NA	TGTGCCAGTAGTATCTCACTAGTTCTTGTAGAGACCCAGTACTTC	CASSISLVLVETQYF
TRBV5-6	TRBJ2-7	TRBD2	NA	TGTGCCAGCAGAAGACCGGGACTAGCGGGATCCTACGAGCAGTACTTC	CASRRPGLAGSYEQYF
TRBV27	TRBJ2-3	NA	few	TGTGCCAGCACCCTAACGGGGGTCCGTGGGAATACGCAGTATTTT	CASTLTGVRGNTQYF
TRBV19	TRBJ2-7	TRBD2	NA	TGTGCCAGTAGTCCCAGCGGGAACTCCTACGAGCAGTACTTC	CASSPSGNSYEQYF
TRBV19	TRBJ1-1	NA	few	TGTGCCAGTAGTATTCCCGCAGGGCTAAGGACTGAAGCTTTCTTT	CASSIPAGLRTEAFF
TRBV19	TRBJ1-1	NA	NA	TGTGCCAGTAGTACAGTCGGGGGGGCCTCTGAAGCTTTCTTT	CASSTVGGASEAFF
TRBV6-1	TRBJ2-3	NA	NA	TGTGCCAGCCACTCACGGTCTAGCACAGATACGCAGTATTTT	CASHSRSSTDTQYF
TRBV7-2	TRBJ2-2	TRBD2	few	TGTGCCAGCAGCTCAAAAAGGACTAGCGGGAGTCCTACCGGGGAGCTGTTTTTT	CASSSKRTSGSPTGELFF
TRBV14	TRBJ1-2	NA	NA	TGTGCCAGCAGCCAAGTGAGGCAAACAGGGACAAGGTCCGAGGGCTACACCTTC	CASSQVRQTGTRSEGYTF
TRBV6-4	TRBJ1-1	NA	NA	TGTGCCAGCGCCTCGCGGGCGAACACTGAAGCTTTCTTT	CASASRANTEAFF
TRBV5-1	TRBJ2-1	TRBD1	NA	TGCGCCAGCAGCAACGGACAGGGTAGGGTCAATGAGCAGTTCTTC	CASSNGQGRVNEQFF
TRBV27	TRBJ1-4	NA	NA	TGTGCCAGCAGAAAACAGGGTAATGAAAAACTGTTTTTT	CASRKQGNEKLFF
TRBV6-5	TRBJ2-7	NA	NA	TGTGCCAGCAGTTACTCGAGACAGATCTACGAGCAGTACTTC	CASSYSRQIYEQYF
TRBV11-2	TRBJ2-3	NA	NA	TGTGCCAGCAGCTTCAGCGGGGCAGGGGCAGATACGCAGTATTTT	CASSFSGAGADTQYF
TRBV28	TRBJ1-1	NA	NA	TGTGCCAGCAGCTTCCTTTTAGAAGGAGGGACTGAAGCTTTCTTT	CASSFLLEGGTEAFF
TRBV9	TRBJ2-2	NA	NA	TGTGCCAGCAGCATACGGTCCAGGGGCGGCACCGGGGAGCTGTTTTTT	CASSIRSRGGTGELFF
TRBV27	TRBJ1-5	NA	NA	TGTGCCAGCAGTGACGGACAGCTATATCAGCCCCAGCATTTT	CASSDGQLYQPQHF
TRBV12-3/TRBV12-4	TRBJ2-7	TRBD1	NA	TGTGCCAGCAGTGGGACAGGGATTTACGAGCAGTACTTC	CASSGTGIYEQYF
TRBV18	TRBJ2-4	NA	NA	TGTGCCAGCTCACCAATGAAGGGGGCCAAAAACATTCAGTACTTC	CASSPMKGAKNIQYF
TRBV3-1/TRBV3-2	TRBJ2-2	NA	NA	TGTGCCAGCAGCCCCCGAGGGACCGGGGAGCTGTTTTTT	CASSPRGTGELFF
TRBV28	TRBJ2-7	TRBD1	NA	TGTGCCAGCAGCTCCGACAGGGCTCCAACTGGGGAGCAGTACTTC	CASSSDRAPTGEQYF
TRBV5-4	TRBJ1-5	TRBD1	NA	TGTGCCAGCAGCCCTTTAGGAGGGGGCGGGGATCAGCCCCAGCATTTT	CASSPLGGGGDQPQHF
TRBV7-6	TRBJ1-6	NA	NA	TGTGCCAGCAGCGCCGGGTCCGAAAGTGCTTCACCCCTCCACTTT	CASSAGSESASPLHF
TRBV6-5	TRBJ1-2	NA	NA	TGTGCCAGCAGTTACTCACAGGGCAACTATGGCTACACCTTC	CASSYSQGNYGYTF
TRBV6-5	TRBJ2-2	NA	NA	TGTGCCAGCAGCCAACTACAGGGTACTGGGGAGCTGTTTTTT	CASSQLQGTGELFF
TRBV14	TRBJ2-2	TRBD1	NA	TGTGCCAGCAGCCAAGTTGGGACAGGGAGGTCCGGCACCGGGGAGCTGTTTTTT	CASSQVGTGRSGTGELFF
TRBV9	TRBJ1-1	TRBD1	NA	TGTGCCAGCAGTTCATACCACCGGACAGGGCCAAACACTGAAGCTTTCTTT	CASSSYHRTGPNTEAFF
TRBV29-1	TRBJ2-2	TRBD2	NA	TGCAGCGTTGAAGTACTAGCGGGAGGGCCTATTACCGGGGAGCTGTTTTTT	CSVEVLAGGPITGELFF
TRBV5-1	TRBJ2-7	NA	NA	TGCGCCAGCAGCTTGGTTTCTAGGAGCTACGAGCAGTACTTC	CASSLVSRSYEQYF
TRBV5-6	TRBJ2-1	TRBD2	NA	TGTGCCAGCAGCGGTAGCGGGGTTTCCTACAATGAGCAGTTCTTC	CASSGSGVSYNEQFF
TRBV12-3/TRBV12-4	TRBJ1-1	TRBD1	once	TGTGCCAGCAGTTCAGGGGGCAACACTGAAGCTTTCTTT	CASSSGGNTEAFF
TRBV10-3	TRBJ2-7	NA	NA	TGTGCCATCAGGACTGGGACAAGTAACGAGCAGTACTTC	CAIRTGTSNEQYF
TRBV19	TRBJ2-1	TRBD2	NA	TGTGCCAGTAGTAGCACCCCCGGACTAGCGGGACAGGTATTAAATGAGCAGTTCTTC	CASSSTPGLAGQVLNEQFF
TRBV2	TRBJ2-7	NA	few	TGTGCCAGCGTCCGGGGATCAGGGGTCGACGAGCAGTACTTC	CASVRGSGVDEQYF
TRBV27	TRBJ1-6	TRBD1	NA	TGTGCCAGCAGACAGGGGGGTTCACCCCTCCACTTT	CASRQGGSPLHF
TRBV28	TRBJ2-1	NA	NA	TGTGCCAGCAGTTTACAGGGGAATGAGCAGTTCTTC	CASSLQGNEQFF
TRBV28	TRBJ2-1	TRBD1	NA	TGTGCCAGCAGTTTACAGGGGGCCCTCAATGAGCAGTTCTTC	CASSLQGALNEQFF
TRBV19	TRBJ2-5	TRBD2	NA	TGTGCCAGTAGTATAGATCAGGCTAGCGGCCAAGAGACCCAGTACTTC	CASSIDQASGQETQYF
TRBV11-3	TRBJ1-1	NA	NA	TGTGCCAGCAGCCGGACAGCTAACACTGAAGCTTTCTTT	CASSRTANTEAFF
TRBV6-1	TRBJ2-2	NA	NA	TGTGCCAGCAGTGCCCTGACTGCTACTACGAACACCGGGGAGCTGTTTTTT	CASSALTATTNTGELFF
TRBV9	TRBJ2-1	NA	NA	TGTGCCAGCAGCGTAGCCCCCACGACAGGCTCCTACAATGAGCAGTTCTTC	CASSVAPTTGSYNEQFF
TRBV11-2	TRBJ2-2	TRBD1	NA	TGTGCCAGCAGCCCCAGGTCCCGGGACAGGGCCGGGGAGCTGTTTTTT	CASSPRSRDRAGELFF
TRBV7-2	TRBJ1-2	NA	NA	TGTGCCAGCAGCCCTGCGTCGTCCGGAGTCTATGGCTACACCTTC	CASSPASSGVYGYTF